The next 21 T cell receptor beta chains were all read from a single sample in a study of blood T cell repertoires in COVID-19. Using immunoSEQ multiplex PCR, the repertoire was profiled, and TCRdb retains in-frame clones only, with some absent. The sample consists of more than 85,000 clones, about 90% of them appearing once. What was sequenced was peripheral blood. The receptors come from a middle-aged man with COVID-19, enrolled during active disease.

The rearrangement links TRBV18 to TRBJ2-2; the D is unclear. The germline CDR1 and CDR2 sequences are KGHSH and LQKENI. Trimming removed 0 bases at V and 4 bases at J, with 6 bases between. The CDR3 contains 14 residues. CDR3 in amino acids: CASSPPISTGELFF. CDR3 nucleotide sequence: TGTGCCAGCTCACCACCCATTAGCACCGGGGAGCTGTTTTTT.

The chain is built from TRBV6-5 and TRBJ1-1; D uncertain. Germline V gene data show CDR1 as MNHEY and CDR2 as SVGAGI. This CDR3 is 13 amino acids long. Trimming left V 4 bases short and J 0 bases short, with 6 bases between. CDR3 DNA sequence: TGTGCCAGCAGTTCTACCCTGAACACTGAAGCTTTCTTT. It translates to CASSSTLNTEAFF.

This clone has more than one count but fewer than ten. The gene calls are TRBV19 and TRBJ1-6; 9 bases fit TRBD1. Trimming cost V 5 bases and J 0 bases; bases outside gene matches: 8. From germline, CDR1 is LNHDA and CDR2 SQIVND (reference sequence). The CDR3 covers 18 residues. In DNA form, the CDR3 reads TGTGCCAGTAGTGTCTCCGGGACAGGGACCTCCTATAATTCACCCCTCCACTTT. This sequence encodes CASSVSGTGTSYNSPLHF.

This clone came up once. This chain connects TRBV5-1 to TRBJ2-1; 9 bases are shared with TRBD2. This CDR3 has 16 residues. CDR1 and CDR2 from the germline V gene are SGHRS and YFSETQ. With V trimmed by 4 bases and J by 0 bases, 5 bases remained unmatched. CDR3 DNA: TGCGCCAGCAGCCTTAGCGGGGGAAGCTCCTACAATGAGCAGTTCTTC. It codes for CASSLSGGSSYNEQFF.

This chain uses TRBV29-1 with TRBJ2-7; D is possibly TRBD1 (6 bases). CDR3 length equals 12 residues. Germline-derived CDR1 and CDR2 are SQVTM and ANQGSEA. Trimming stripped 7 bases from V and 0 bases from J, with 10 bases between. CDR3 residues: CSAGQYSYEQYF. DNA of the CDR3: TGCAGCGCCGGACAGTACTCCTACGAGCAGTACTTC.

CDR3 sequence reads: CASSRGGYPDTQYF. CDR3 nucleotide sequence: TGTGCCAGTAGTAGGGGGGGATATCCAGATACGCAGTATTTT. The chain carries TRBV19 and TRBJ2-3, with 7 bases matching TRBD2. Per the germline V gene, CDR1 is LNHDA and CDR2 is SQIVND (reference sequence). V shed 4 bases and J 4 bases; nucleotides not matched to a gene: 5. This CDR3 contains 14 residues.

The chain has TRBV15 and TRBJ2-7; possible D gene TRBD2, 7 bases. The CDR3 totals 14 residues. From germline, CDR1 is LNHNV and CDR2 YYDKDF (reference sequence). Trimming took off 1 base at V and 4 bases at J, with 11 bases between the two ends. The CDR3 reads CATSRGGGRYEQYF. The CDR3 DNA is TGTGCCACCAGCAGAGGCGGGGGCAGGTACGAGCAGTACTTC.

The chain has TRBV9 and TRBJ2-3; TRBD2 aligns across 15 bases. Germline V gene data show CDR1 as SGDLS and CDR2 as YYNGEE. The CDR3 consists of 17 residues. Trimming at V came to 3 bases and at J to 5 bases, leaving 7 bases not matched to a gene. The CDR3 DNA follows: TGTGCCAGCAGCGAGCGGACTAGCGGGGGGGTCATAGATACGCAGTATTTT. It is translated as CASSERTSGGVIDTQYF. Variable domain in full (rest from reference TRBV9 and TRBJ2-3): DSGVTQTPKHLITATGQRVTLRCSPRSGDLSVYWYQQSLDQGLQFLIQYYNGEERAKGNILERFSAQQFPDLHSELNLSSLELGDSALYFCASSERTSGGVIDTQYFGPGTRLTVL.

This chain joins TRBV7-2 and TRBJ1-3; D uncertain. Trimming cost V 4 bases and J 0 bases, with 13 bases left between them. CDR1 is SGHTA, CDR2 FQGNSA, per germline. The CDR3 length is 16 residues. As DNA, the CDR3 is TGTGCCAGCAGCTCCACCCCGACAAGCTCTGGAAACACCATATATTTT. It codes for CASSSTPTSSGNTIYF.

This chain links TRBV11-2 with TRBJ2-3; 9 nucleotides line up with TRBD2. From germline, CDR1 is SGHAT and CDR2 FQNNGV. The CDR3 consists of 18 residues. V was pared by 6 bases and J by 2 bases, with 15 bases of the junction left unmatched. CDR3 DNA sequence: TGTGCCAGCAGGGACGATTACGGGCGGGGGGGCCCCACAGATACGCAGTATTTT. This encodes CASRDDYGRGGPTDTQYF.

Concerning this clone itself: The sample carries other DNA sequences with the same CDR3. The chain joins TRBV4-1 to TRBJ1-4; D is possibly TRBD1 (6 bases). There are 15 residues in the CDR3. Trimming shortened V by 6 bases and J by 0 bases, and 11 bases separated the two germline ends. In germline, CDR1 is MGHRA, CDR2 YSYEKL. The DNA for the CDR3 is TGCGCCAGCAGTCCACAGGGAACAACTAATGAAAAACTGTTTTTT. The encoded protein is CASSPQGTTNEKLFF.

In this sample, this clone turned up a few times. The chain has TRBV30 and TRBJ2-5, with TRBD2 matching over 7 bases. The CDR3 runs to 15 residues. J was trimmed by 5 bases and V by 6 bases; bases with no gene match: 15. Germline CDR1 is GTSNPN and CDR2 is SVGIG (reference sequence). Here the CDR3 reads CACLAFGGGRETQYF. CDR3 DNA sequence: TGTGCCTGCCTAGCGTTCGGCGGGGGTCGGGAGACCCAGTACTTC.

The V gene is TRBV21-1, the J gene TRBJ2-7; the D call TRBD2 from the table was never checked on the DNA. TRBV21-1 is designated a pseudogene. The CDR3 runs 15 residues. The CDR3 is CASTSTGGGTYEQYF. The CDR3 DNA is TGTGCCAGCACTTCTACCGGGGGGGGGACCTACGAGCAGTACTTC.

The rearrangement joins TRBV5-1 to TRBJ2-3, with TRBD2 matching 9 bases. The germline V gene has CDR1 SGHRS and CDR2 YFSETQ. Losses at the gene ends were 0 bases for V and 4 bases for J; bases not matched to a gene: 9. CDR3 length: 17 residues. The CDR3 sequence is CASSLDKRGAKADTQYF. For the CDR3, the DNA is TGCGCCAGCAGCTTGGACAAGCGGGGGGCCAAAGCAGATACGCAGTATTTT. Looking up the rest from reference TRBV5-1 and TRBJ2-3 gives the full variable domain: KAGVTQTPRYLIKTRGQQVTLSCSPISGHRSVSWYQQTPGQGLQFLFEYFSETQRNKGNFPGRFSGRQFSNSRSEMNVSTLELGDSALYLCASSLDKRGAKADTQYFGPGTRLTVL.

This chain joins TRBV29-1 and TRBJ2-7, with TRBD1 identical over 12 bases. The V segment lost 4 bases and the J segment 4 bases; nucleotides outside the gene matches: 5. Germline V lookup: CDR1 SQVTM, CDR2 ANQGSEA. There are 14 residues in the CDR3. CDR3 sequence (DNA): TGCAGCGTTGGAGGGGGACAGGGGGCTTACGAGCAGTACTTC. This codes for CSVGGGQGAYEQYF.

V usage is TRBV7-9 and J usage is TRBJ2-7, with 10 bases that match TRBD1. V gave up 5 bases and J gave up 8 bases; unmatched junction bases: 6. CDR1 is SEHNR, CDR2 FQNEAQ, per germline (reference sequence). This CDR3 has 13 residues. CDR3 DNA: TGTGCCAGCAGCGGACAGGGGGGAGGGAAGCAGTACTTC. It yields the protein CASSGQGGGKQYF.

The rearrangement uses TRBV24-1 and TRBJ1-2; D remains ambiguous. The CDR3 is 12 amino acids. Germline V CDR1 and CDR2: KGHDR, SFDVKD. V was clipped by 3 bases and J by 8 bases, with 9 bases between them. The CDR3 nucleotides are TGTGCCACCAGTGATGGGCGTTGGGGCTACACCTTC. Its protein is CATSDGRWGYTF.

The V and J genes are TRBV3-1 (or the pseudogene TRBV3-2) and TRBJ1-6; D not resolved. V was clipped by 5 bases and J by 10 bases, with 18 bases between them. This CDR3 comprises 15 residues. Germline CDR1 reads LGHDT; CDR2 reads YNNKEL (reference sequence). The CDR3 DNA follows: TGTGCCAGCAGCAACCGTGACCTTGGTAGCTCACCCCTCCACTTT. Translated: CASSNRDLGSSPLHF.

The V call is TRBV6-5, the J call TRBJ2-7, with TRBD2 as a possible D gene (5 bases). V shed 6 bases and J shed 0 bases, with 12 bases lying between them. This CDR3 has 14 residues. CDR1 is MNHEY, CDR2 SVGAGI, per germline. The CDR3 here is CASRTDFSSYEQYF. CDR3 coding DNA: TGTGCCAGCAGGACGGACTTCAGCTCCTACGAGCAGTACTTC.

The gene calls are TRBV28 and TRBJ2-7; perhaps TRBD2 as D (5 bases). The CDR3 totals 15 residues. Trimming stripped 4 bases from V and 1 base from J, with 14 bases between. The germline CDR1 and CDR2 sequences are MDHEN and SYDVKM. The CDR3 coding sequence is TGTGCCAGCAGTTCCCTCGGACTCCTATCCTACGAGCAGTACTTC. Encoded protein: CASSSLGLLSYEQYF.

Comment on this clone: The identical CDR3 is also encoded by other nucleotide sequences in the sample. This chain links TRBV11-2 with TRBJ1-5; 8 bases agree with TRBD1. The CDR3 consists of 13 residues. CDR1 SGHAT and CDR2 FQNNGV come from the germline V gene. V shed 6 bases and J 5 bases; nucleotides not matched to a gene: 3. The CDR3 loop is CASSSDRDQPQHF. The CDR3 DNA sequence: TGTGCCAGCAGTTCGGACAGGGATCAGCCCCAGCATTTT.